These 22 T cell receptor beta chains were sequenced from one sample in a study of response to subunit inactivated influenza vaccine. TCRdb itself ran the RT-PCR reads through MiXCR, one entry per CDR3 protein. Of 550,000 to 800,000 distinct CDR3 sequences listed, about 14% are singletons. Sequenced material: PBMCs from blood, taken 14 to 15 days before vaccination. These receptors were obtained from a man in his fifties who received an inactivated influenza vaccine.

This clonotype was picked up a small number of times. The genes are TRBV12-3 or TRBV12-4 and TRBJ2-5, with a weak D call TRBD2 (5 bases). The CDR3 runs to 16 residues. With 0 bases removed from V and 5 bases from J, the gap between germline ends came to 16 bases. CDR3 amino acids: CASSLAARTPRETQYF. DNA for the CDR3: TGTGCCAGCAGTTTAGCGGCGAGGACTCCCAGGGAGACCCAGTACTTC.

This clonotype was detected only a few times. The CDR3 bases are TGTGCCAGCAGCTTCCCCGGGGGGGCAGGAGATACGCAGTATTTT. It encodes CASSFPGGAGDTQYF. This rearrangement joins TRBV7-8 to TRBJ2-3, with 8 bases that match TRBD2. V lost 3 bases to trimming and J lost 5 bases; unmatched junction nucleotides: 7. CDR1 SGHVS and CDR2 FQNEAQ come from the germline V gene. The length of the CDR3 is 15 residues.

The chain uses TRBV10-3 and TRBJ2-2; no firm D call. Germline CDR1 and CDR2: ENHRY and SYGVKD. Trimming left V 4 bases short and J 6 bases short, with 12 bases between. CDR3 length: 14 amino acids. CDR3 in amino acids: CAISADLSAGELFF. CDR3 bases: TGTGCCATCAGTGCAGATCTCTCTGCCGGGGAGCTGTTTTTT.

This clonotype came up a few times. The V and J genes are TRBV6-5 and TRBJ1-5, with 9 positions matching TRBD1. Trimming at V came to 3 bases and at J to 3 bases, leaving 3 bases not matched to a gene. Germline values: CDR1 MNHEY, CDR2 SVGAGI. This CDR3 contains 15 residues. CDR3 bases: TGTGCCAGCAGTTATTACAGGGGGCCCAATCAGCCCCAGCATTTT. Amino acids: CASSYYRGPNQPQHF.

There are a few counts of this clonotype. The chain combines TRBV7-9 with TRBJ2-5; possibly TRBD1 for D (6 bases). Trimming shortened V by 2 bases and J by 7 bases, and 17 bases separated the two germline ends. The germline gives CDR1 SEHNR, CDR2 FQNEAQ (reference sequence). This CDR3 region has 15 residues. Here the CDR3 reads CASSLRLQGEGTQYF. In DNA, the CDR3 is TGTGCCAGCAGCTTACGTCTACAGGGCGAAGGGACCCAGTACTTC.

This clonotype was seen a few times. V usage is TRBV15 and J usage is TRBJ1-5; 8 nucleotides line up with TRBD1. The CDR3 runs 14 residues. Germline V lookup: CDR1 LNHNV, CDR2 YYDKDF (reference sequence). V shed 3 bases and J 4 bases; nucleotides not matched to a gene: 2. In DNA, the CDR3 is TGTGCCACCAGCAGTACAGGGGGAAATCAGCCCCAGCATTTT. This translates into CATSSTGGNQPQHF.

There are a few counts of this clonotype. This sequence joins TRBV5-1 and TRBJ1-4; D gene unclear. The germline V and J ends were trimmed by 0 bases and 8 bases, with 11 bases remaining between them. The CDR3 contains 14 residues. Germline loops: CDR1 SGHRS, CDR2 YFSETQ. CDR3 sequence: CASSLDFRGEKLFF. The DNA for the CDR3 is TGCGCCAGCAGCTTGGATTTCAGAGGCGAAAAACTGTTTTTT. The whole variable domain, remainder taken from reference TRBV5-1 and TRBJ1-4, is KAGVTQTPRYLIKTRGQQVTLSCSPISGHRSVSWYQQTPGQGLQFLFEYFSETQRNKGNFPGRFSGRQFSNSRSEMNVSTLELGDSALYLCASSLDFRGEKLFFGSGTQLSVL.

This clonotype has at least ten counts. The gene calls are TRBV25-1 and TRBJ2-4, with D possibly TRBD1 on 5 matching bases. Germline CDR1 and CDR2: MGHDK and SYGVNS. This CDR3 contains 16 residues. V was trimmed by 2 bases and J by 4 bases, leaving 15 bases between them. The CDR3 sequence is CASSEGSRVRKNIQYF. In nucleotides, the CDR3 is TGTGCCAGCAGTGAAGGGTCCAGGGTTCGGAAAAACATTCAGTACTTC. The full variable domain, in which reference TRBV25-1 and TRBJ2-4 provide the parts outside the CDR3, is EADIYQTPRYLVIGTGKKITLECSQTMGHDKMYWYQQDPGMELHLIHYSYGVNSTEKGDLSSESTVSRIRTEHFPLTLESARPSHTSQYLCASSEGSRVRKNIQYFGAGTRLSVL.

The V and J genes are TRBV2 and TRBJ2-5, with 10 bases that match TRBD2. The J segment lost 5 bases and the V segment lost 6 bases, leaving 6 bases of the junction unmatched. The CDR3 length is 14 residues. Germline assignment: CDR1 SNHLY and CDR2 FYNNEI. The CDR3 bases are TGTGCCAGCAGCCTCCTAGCGGGAGCTGAGACCCAGTACTTC. Translation: CASSLLAGAETQYF.

The chain is built from TRBV30 and TRBJ2-1; tentative D call: TRBD2 (5 bases). This CDR3 contains 13 residues. Germline CDR1 is GTSNPN and CDR2 is SVGIG (reference sequence). V dropped 2 bases and J dropped 4 bases, with 9 bases sitting between them. DNA of the CDR3: TGTGCCTGGAGTTTCGTAGCGTACAATGAGCAGTTCTTC. Protein: CAWSFVAYNEQFF.

This clonotype turned up a few times. In nucleotides, the CDR3 is TGTGCCAGCAGCTTAGGCGGACTAGCGGGAGCGGAGACCCAGTACTTC. This encodes CASSLGGLAGAETQYF. The genes are TRBV7-2 and TRBJ2-5, with 13 bases identical to TRBD2. V lost 1 base to trimming and J lost 5 bases; unmatched junction nucleotides: 4. CDR1 and CDR2 (germline): SGHTA, FQGNSA. The CDR3 consists of 16 residues.

The rearrangement links TRBV7-6 to TRBJ2-2; D uncertain. V lost 0 bases, J lost 4 bases, and 12 bases lay in between. Germline V CDR1 and CDR2: SGHVS, FNYEAQ. This CDR3 spans 16 amino acids. CDR3 nucleotides: TGTGCCAGCAGCTTAGCCCGACCGTCCCTCACCGGGGAGCTGTTTTTT. It specifies CASSLARPSLTGELFF.

In this sample, this clonotype turned up many times. V and J are TRBV3-1 and TRBJ1-1; no clear D gene. CDR3 length: 12 amino acids. Per the germline V gene, CDR1 is LGHDT and CDR2 is YNNKEL (reference sequence). V dropped 1 base and J dropped 5 bases, with 5 bases sitting between them. The chain's CDR3 is CASSQGATEAFF. The CDR3 bases are TGTGCCAGCAGCCAAGGGGCGACTGAAGCTTTCTTT.

This clonotype was found a few times. The CDR3 DNA reads TGTGCCAGCAGCTTGTCCCGCAACTCGAATGAGCAGTTCTTC. Protein: CASSLSRNSNEQFF. This chain joins TRBV11-2 and TRBJ2-1, with D uncertain. The CDR3 is made up of 14 amino acids. Germline V gene data show CDR1 as SGHAT and CDR2 as FQNNGV. The V gene lost 3 bases and the J gene lost 7 bases, with 13 bases spanning the gap.

A few counts support this clonotype. V gene TRBV6-1 combines with J gene TRBJ2-7, with 7 bases that match TRBD1. V was clipped by 7 bases and J by 4 bases; unmatched bases: 10. The CDR3 loop spans 14 amino acids. In germline, CDR1 is MNHNS, CDR2 SASEGT. This CDR3 is CASKWRQGAYEQYF. As DNA, the CDR3 is TGTGCCAGCAAGTGGCGACAGGGAGCGTACGAGCAGTACTTC.

The gene calls are TRBV12-3 or TRBV12-4 and TRBJ2-6; TRBD1 matches 8 bases. J lost 1 base, V lost 10 bases, and 15 bases had no gene match. The length of the CDR3 is 18 residues. In DNA, the CDR3 is TGTGCCATCTGTCCAAGGACAGGGAGGATATCTGGGGCCAACGTCCTGACTTTC. This encodes CAICPRTGRISGANVLTF.

The CDR3 region is CASRGTSGSSPYEQYF. The CDR3 DNA reads as TGTGCCAGCAGGGGGACTAGCGGGAGTTCCCCCTACGAGCAGTACTTC. V is TRBV27 and J is TRBJ2-7; 14 positions match TRBD2. The germline CDR1 and CDR2 sequences are MNHEY and SMNVEV (reference sequence). Trimming took 6 bases from V and 2 from J; bases not matched to a gene: 6. This CDR3 has 16 residues.

This clonotype was found a few times. The J gene is TRBJ1-2, the V gene TRBV7-9; D remains ambiguous. The CDR3 has 12 residues. Deletions cut 5 bases from V and 4 bases from J, with 8 bases between. CDR1 SEHNR and CDR2 FQNEAQ come from the germline V gene (reference sequence). The CDR3 region has the DNA TGTGCCAGCAGCCCCGGGCTCTATGGCTACACCTTC. It specifies CASSPGLYGYTF. Using reference TRBV7-9 and TRBJ1-2 for the parts outside the CDR3, the full variable domain is DTGVSQNPRHKITKRGQNVTFRCDPISEHNRLYWYRQTLGQGPEFLTYFQNEAQLEKSRLLSDRFSAERPKGSFSTLEIQRTEQGDSAMYLCASSPGLYGYTFGSGTRLTVV.

This clonotype was detected only a few times. At one end the junction does not follow the germline gene, possibly because of a read error. The chain uses TRBV7-7 and TRBJ2-3, with 16 nucleotides matching TRBD2. Germline V gene lookup returns CDR1 SSHAT and CDR2 FNYEAQ (reference sequence). This CDR3 comprises 17 residues. The CDR3 reads CASSAGTSGGATDTQYF. CDR3 coding DNA: TGTGCTAGCAGCGCTGGGACTAGCGGGGGGGCAACAGATACGCAGTATTTT.

This clonotype has a handful of counts. The chain uses TRBV12-3 or TRBV12-4 and TRBJ2-3; D possibly corresponds to TRBD1 (6 bases). The CDR3 sequence is 14 residues long. Trimming took 7 bases from V and 0 from J, leaving 11 bases between them. The CDR3 sequence: CASKHRVSTDTQYF. The CDR3 bases are TGTGCCAGCAAACACAGGGTTAGCACAGATACGCAGTATTTT.

This clonotype was seen more than once but under ten times. The chain employs TRBV20-1 and TRBJ2-1, with 8 bases fitting TRBD2. Germline V gene sequence: CDR1 DFQATT, CDR2 SNEGSKA (reference sequence). This CDR3 comprises 14 residues. Germline trimming cut 5 bases from V and 3 bases from J; bases unmatched to any gene: 6. This CDR3 reads CSAYKRGHYNEQFF. Here the CDR3 DNA reads TGCAGTGCTTATAAGCGGGGGCACTACAATGAGCAGTTCTTC.

This clonotype was counted at least ten times. V usage is TRBV12-3 or TRBV12-4 and J usage is TRBJ2-3; tentative D call: TRBD2 (5 bases). This CDR3 comprises 13 residues. Trimming shortened V by 5 bases and J by 3 bases, and 9 bases separated the two germline ends. The CDR3 nucleotides read TGTGCCAGCAGTCTCCGGGAAACAGATACGCAGTATTTT. This encodes CASSLRETDTQYF.